This entry features one TCR beta chain sequence. What it recognizes is unknown. The data are from a study of cytomegalovirus exposure and HLA in healthy donors. This CDR3 contains 16 residues. Trimming stripped 1 base from V and 0 bases from J, with 10 bases between. Per the germline V gene, CDR1 is SGHVS and CDR2 is FNYEAQ. The PCR used 60 Vbeta and 13 Jbeta primers. The table came from immunoSEQ multiplex PCR; TCRdb's copy has only in-frame clones and leaves some out. The table includes over 150,000 clones, approximately 80% detected once. Whole-study findings and limits: Associated with HLA alleles at 0.05 false discovery rate in a later analysis were around 15,000 TCR beta sequences. Reportedly, cytomegalovirus status was diagnosed with high sensitivity and specificity. Analyses of presence and absence presupposed an approximately uniform sequencing depth across donors. In an earlier analysis, about 87% or about 30%: the productive usage of most TCR beta V segments.

Sequenced sample: PBMCs. The rearrangement joins TRBV7-6 to TRBJ2-1; D remains unclear. This TCR derives from a male donor in good health and CMV-seronegative. In DNA, the CDR3 is TGTGCCAGCAGCTTAGGCACCGCTAGCTCCTACAATGAGCAGTTCTTC. Protein: CASSLGTASSYNEQFF.